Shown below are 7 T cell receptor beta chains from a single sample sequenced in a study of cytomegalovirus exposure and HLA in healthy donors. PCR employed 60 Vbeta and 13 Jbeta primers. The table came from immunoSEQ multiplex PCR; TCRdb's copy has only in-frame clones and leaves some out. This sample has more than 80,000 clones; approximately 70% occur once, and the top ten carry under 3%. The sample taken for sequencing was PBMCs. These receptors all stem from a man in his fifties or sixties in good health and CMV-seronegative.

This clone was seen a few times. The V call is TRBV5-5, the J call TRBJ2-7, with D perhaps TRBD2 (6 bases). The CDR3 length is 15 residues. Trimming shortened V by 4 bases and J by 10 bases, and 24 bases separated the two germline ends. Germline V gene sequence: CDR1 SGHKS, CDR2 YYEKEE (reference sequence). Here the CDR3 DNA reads TGTGCCAGCAGCAGGGAGCCTCGGGGGACGTTCGATCAGTACGTC. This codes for CASSREPRGTFDQYV.

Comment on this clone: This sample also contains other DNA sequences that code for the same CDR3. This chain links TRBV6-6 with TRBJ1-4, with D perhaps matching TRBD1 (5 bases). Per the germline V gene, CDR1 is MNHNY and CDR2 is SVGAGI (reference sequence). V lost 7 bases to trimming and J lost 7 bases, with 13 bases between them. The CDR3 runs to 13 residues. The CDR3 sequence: CASKGIRGEKLFF. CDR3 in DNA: TGTGCCAGCAAAGGCATAAGGGGTGAAAAACTGTTTTTT.

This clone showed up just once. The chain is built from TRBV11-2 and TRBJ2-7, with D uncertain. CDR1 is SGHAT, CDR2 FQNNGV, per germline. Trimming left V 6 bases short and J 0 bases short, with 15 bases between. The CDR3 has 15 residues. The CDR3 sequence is CASRQNLLVSYEQYF. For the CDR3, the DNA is TGTGCCAGCAGACAAAACCTCCTTGTCTCCTACGAGCAGTACTTC.

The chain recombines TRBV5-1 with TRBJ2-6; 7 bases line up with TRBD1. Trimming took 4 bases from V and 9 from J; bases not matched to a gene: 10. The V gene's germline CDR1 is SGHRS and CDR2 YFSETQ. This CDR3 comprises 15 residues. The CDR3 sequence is CASSKLQGLNNVLTF. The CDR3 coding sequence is TGCGCCAGCAGCAAACTACAGGGGCTGAACAACGTCCTGACTTTC.

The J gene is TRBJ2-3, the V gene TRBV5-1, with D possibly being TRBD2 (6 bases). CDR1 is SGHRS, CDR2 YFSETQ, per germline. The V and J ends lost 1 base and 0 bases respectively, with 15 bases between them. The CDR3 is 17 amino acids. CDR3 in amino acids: CASSLHRGGGSTDTQYF. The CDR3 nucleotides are TGCGCCAGCAGCTTGCACCGCGGCGGAGGGAGCACAGATACGCAGTATTTT.

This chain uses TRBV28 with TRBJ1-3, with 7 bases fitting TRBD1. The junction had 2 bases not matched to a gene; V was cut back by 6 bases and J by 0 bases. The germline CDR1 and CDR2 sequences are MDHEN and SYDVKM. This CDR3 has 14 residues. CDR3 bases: TGTGCCAGCAGGGGGACAGCCTCTGGAAACACCATATATTTT. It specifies CASRGTASGNTIYF.

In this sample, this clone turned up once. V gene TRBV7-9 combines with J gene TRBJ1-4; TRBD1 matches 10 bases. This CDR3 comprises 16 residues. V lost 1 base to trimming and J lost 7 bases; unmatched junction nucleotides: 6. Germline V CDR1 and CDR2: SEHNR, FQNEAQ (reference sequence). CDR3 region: CASSLDGTGVAEKLFF. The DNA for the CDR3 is TGTGCCAGCAGCTTAGATGGGACAGGGGTGGCTGAAAAACTGTTTTTT. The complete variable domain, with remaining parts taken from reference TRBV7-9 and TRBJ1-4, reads DTGVSQNPRHKITKRGQNVTFRCDPISEHNRLYWYRQTLGQGPEFLTYFQNEAQLEKSRLLSDRFSAERPKGSFSTLEIQRTEQGDSAMYLCASSLDGTGVAEKLFFGSGTQLSVL.